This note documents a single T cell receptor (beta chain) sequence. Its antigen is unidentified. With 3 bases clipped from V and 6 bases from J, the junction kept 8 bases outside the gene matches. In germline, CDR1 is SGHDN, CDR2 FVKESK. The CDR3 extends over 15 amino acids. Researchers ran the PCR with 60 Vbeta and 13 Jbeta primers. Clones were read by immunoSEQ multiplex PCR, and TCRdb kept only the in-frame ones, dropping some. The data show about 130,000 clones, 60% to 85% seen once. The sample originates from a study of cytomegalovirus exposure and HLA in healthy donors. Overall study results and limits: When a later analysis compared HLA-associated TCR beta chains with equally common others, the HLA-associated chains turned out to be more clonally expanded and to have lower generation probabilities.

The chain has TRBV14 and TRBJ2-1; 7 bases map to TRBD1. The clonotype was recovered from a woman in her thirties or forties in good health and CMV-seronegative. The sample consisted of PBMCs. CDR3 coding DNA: TGTGCCAGCAGCCAGCTGACAGGGTGGGTCAATGAGCAGTTCTTC. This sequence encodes CASSQLTGWVNEQFF.